One and the same sample provided the 8 T cell receptor beta chains below, sequenced in a study of cytomegalovirus exposure and HLA in healthy donors. Researchers ran the PCR with 60 Vbeta and 13 Jbeta primers. Clones were sequenced by immunoSEQ multiplex PCR, and TCRdb holds only the in-frame ones, with some missing. The repertoire holds 180,000 or so clones, around four fifths seen once, with 6.5% in the top ten. The material sequenced was PBMCs. All receptors derive from a woman aged 50 to 60 in good health and CMV-seropositive.

The rearrangement uses TRBV2 and TRBJ1-5, with D possibly being TRBD1 (5 bases). The CDR3 covers 15 residues. Between the trimmed V and J ends, which lost 2 bases and 7 bases, there was a span of 15 bases. The germline V gene has CDR1 SNHLY and CDR2 FYNNEI. CDR3 coding DNA: TGTGCCAGCAGTGAATGGGGCAGGGAGGACCAGCCCCAGCATTTT. This gives the protein CASSEWGREDQPQHF.

This chain joins TRBV5-1 and TRBJ2-7, with TRBD1 as a possible D gene (6 bases). CDR1 and CDR2 (germline): SGHRS, YFSETQ. Trimming left V 4 bases short and J 5 bases short, with 19 bases between. The CDR3 loop spans 15 amino acids. This CDR3 is CASSPERTEQDEQYF. For the CDR3, the DNA is TGCGCCAGCAGCCCAGAACGGACAGAGCAGGACGAGCAGTACTTC.

In this sample, this clone turned up a few times. This chain uses TRBV2 with TRBJ1-1, with D tentatively TRBD1 (5 bases). Trimming stripped 7 bases from V and 1 base from J, with 13 bases between. The germline gives CDR1 SNHLY, CDR2 FYNNEI. The CDR3 sequence is 14 residues long. The CDR3 protein is CASTEDGGNTEAFF. As DNA, the CDR3 is TGTGCCAGCACTGAGGACGGGGGGAACACTGAAGCTTTCTTT.

V usage is TRBV18 and J usage is TRBJ1-3; D unresolved. Germline V gene data show CDR1 as KGHSH and CDR2 as LQKENI. V was shortened by 2 bases and J by 7 bases, with 12 bases between the two germline ends. There are 14 residues in the CDR3. The CDR3 protein is CASSPGYSGNTIYF. DNA for the CDR3: TGTGCCAGCTCACCAGGGTACAGTGGCAACACCATATATTTT.

This rearrangement joins TRBV5-8 to TRBJ1-1; D not certain. The germline V gene encodes CDR1 SGHTS and CDR2 YDEGEE. Trimming took 4 bases from V and 8 from J, leaving 15 bases between them. This CDR3 is 13 amino acids long. CDR3 nucleotides: TGTGCCAGCAGCCCCCGCCTCCCGGGGGAAGCTTTCTTT. Its protein is CASSPRLPGEAFF.

On this clone itself: The sample holds other DNA sequences that translate to the same CDR3. The gene calls are TRBV27 and TRBJ2-7; perhaps TRBD2 as D (5 bases). The germline CDR1 and CDR2 sequences are MNHEY and SMNVEV (reference sequence). The CDR3 length is 15 residues. V lost 0 bases to trimming and J lost 5 bases, with 14 bases between them. The CDR3 reads CASSLSIYTRDEQYF. CDR3 DNA: TGTGCCAGCAGTTTATCGATTTATACTAGAGACGAGCAGTACTTC.

V usage is TRBV29-1 and J usage is TRBJ1-5; D is unclear. V lost 4 bases and J 0 bases, leaving 10 bases between the germline ends. The CDR3 has 14 residues. The germline gives CDR1 SQVTM, CDR2 ANQGSEA. The CDR3 DNA sequence: TGCAGCGTTGGAGGTCCCAATAGCAATCAGCCCCAGCATTTT. Translated, it gives CSVGGPNSNQPQHF.

This chain uses TRBV5-1 with TRBJ2-3; 13 nucleotides agree with TRBD2. V lost 4 bases and J lost 5; bases outside the gene matches: 4. This CDR3 comprises 15 residues. Germline assignment: CDR1 SGHRS and CDR2 YFSETQ. The CDR3 here is CASSRTSGSVDTQYF. CDR3 coding DNA: TGCGCCAGCAGCCGGACTAGCGGGAGCGTAGATACGCAGTATTTT.